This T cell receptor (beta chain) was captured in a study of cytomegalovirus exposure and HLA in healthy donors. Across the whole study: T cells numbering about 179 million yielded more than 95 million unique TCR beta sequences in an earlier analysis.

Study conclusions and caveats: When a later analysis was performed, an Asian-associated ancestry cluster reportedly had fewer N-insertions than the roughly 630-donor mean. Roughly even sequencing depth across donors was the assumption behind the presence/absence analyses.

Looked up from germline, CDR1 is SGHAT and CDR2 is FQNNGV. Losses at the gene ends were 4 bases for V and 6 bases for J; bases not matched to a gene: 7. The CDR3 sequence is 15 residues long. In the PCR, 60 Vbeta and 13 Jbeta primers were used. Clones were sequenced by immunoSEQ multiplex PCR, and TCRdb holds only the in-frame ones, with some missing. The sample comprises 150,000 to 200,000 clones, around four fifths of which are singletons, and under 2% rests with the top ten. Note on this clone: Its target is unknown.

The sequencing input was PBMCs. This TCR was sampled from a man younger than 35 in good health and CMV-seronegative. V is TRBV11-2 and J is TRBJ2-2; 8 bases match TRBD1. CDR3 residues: CASSSPDRASGELFF. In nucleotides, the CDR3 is TGTGCCAGCAGCTCCCCGGACAGGGCGTCCGGGGAGCTGTTTTTT. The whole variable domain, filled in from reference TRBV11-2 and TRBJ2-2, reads EAGVAQSPRYKIIEKRQSVAFWCNPISGHATLYWYQQILGQGPKLLIQFQNNGVVDDSQLPKDRFSAERLKGVDSTLKIQPAKLEDSAVYLCASSSPDRASGELFFGEGSRLTVL.